The 8 T cell receptor beta chains in this list originate from one sample, sequenced in a study of T-cell memory formation after mild COVID-19. TCRdb ran MiXCR on the 5' RACE reads and lists one entry per CDR3 protein. The sample has fewer than 700,000 distinct CDR3 sequences; about a fifth are singletons. Material for sequencing was PBMCs or a T cell subset sorted from them (not recorded which). The receptors come from an adult woman who had mild COVID-19 (a few samples of this study predate the infection). Cell type and time point are not known.

This clonotype turned up a few times. This chain links TRBV5-5 with TRBJ2-2, with 14 bases matching TRBD2. V dropped 0 bases and J dropped 5; count of bases not matched to a gene: 9. The CDR3 has 19 amino acids. CDR1 is SGHKS, CDR2 YYEKEE, per germline (reference sequence). The CDR3 region has the DNA TGTGCCAGCAGCTTGGAGACTAGCGGGAGGGCCTTCTTAACCGGGGAGCTGTTTTTT. Amino acids: CASSLETSGRAFLTGELFF.

This clonotype appeared a few times. V is TRBV3-1 and J is TRBJ2-1, with a tentative D call TRBD2 (6 bases). From germline, CDR1 is LGHDT and CDR2 YNNKEL (reference sequence). Trimming removed 3 bases from V and 6 bases from J, with 15 bases in between. This CDR3 is built from 15 residues. CDR3 protein: CASSQGTLGVNEQFF. The CDR3 coding sequence is TGTGCCAGCAGCCAGGGGACTCTGGGGGTCAATGAGCAGTTCTTC.

This clonotype is a singleton in its sample. The chain couples TRBV9 to TRBJ2-1, with TRBD1 as a possible D gene (5 bases). Germline loops: CDR1 SGDLS, CDR2 YYNGEE. V was trimmed by 3 bases and J by 0 bases, leaving 22 bases between them. The CDR3 is made up of 19 amino acids. The DNA for the CDR3 is TGTGCCAGCAGCGCCCCGACTGATAACAGGAGACACTCCTACAATGAGCAGTTCTTC. The encoded protein is CASSAPTDNRRHSYNEQFF.

This clonotype was counted ten times or more. The J gene is TRBJ2-1, the V gene TRBV11-3; 11 bases line up with TRBD2. Trimming removed 5 bases from V and 7 bases from J; junction bases left unmatched: 16. The CDR3 length is 18 residues. CDR1 and CDR2 from the germline V gene are SGHNT and YENEEA. The chain's CDR3 is CASSRGASGGPLGNEQFF. Here the CDR3 DNA reads TGTGCCAGCAGCCGAGGTGCTAGCGGGGGGCCCCTGGGGAATGAGCAGTTCTTC. Variable domain in full (rest from reference TRBV11-3 and TRBJ2-1): EAGVVQSPRYKIIEKKQPVAFWCNPISGHNTLYWYLQNLGQGPELLIRYENEEAVDDSQLPKDRFSAERLKGVDSTLKIQPAELGDSAVYLCASSRGASGGPLGNEQFFGPGTRLTVL.

The chain joins TRBV6-5 to TRBJ1-2, with D hard to call. Deletions cut 2 bases from V and 8 bases from J, with 18 bases between. Germline V gene lookup returns CDR1 MNHEY and CDR2 SVGAGI. This CDR3 has 15 residues. CDR3 DNA sequence: TGTGCCAGCAGTTACGGTCCCGCCACGGCGAGAGGCTACACCTTC. Amino acids: CASSYGPATARGYTF.

The chain recombines TRBV4-1 with TRBJ2-2; D gene ambiguous. The V gene lost 1 base and the J gene lost 10 bases, with 10 bases spanning the gap. This CDR3 comprises 13 residues. The germline V gene encodes CDR1 MGHRA and CDR2 YSYEKL. The CDR3 sequence is CASSQVGTKELFF. In DNA form, the CDR3 reads TGCGCCAGCAGCCAAGTGGGTACTAAGGAGCTGTTTTTT.

This clonotype has just a few counts. The rearrangement joins TRBV5-1 to TRBJ2-3; 10 bases are a match to TRBD1. Germline-derived CDR1 and CDR2 are SGHRS and YFSETQ. Germline trimming cut 4 bases from V and 6 bases from J; bases unmatched to any gene: 5. CDR3 size: 14 residues. The CDR3 protein is CASSDGTGDDTQYF. CDR3 coding DNA: TGCGCCAGCAGCGACGGGACAGGGGACGATACGCAGTATTTT.

The chain uses TRBV7-6 and TRBJ2-3; TRBD2 aligns across 14 bases. V lost 5 bases to trimming and J lost 2 bases; unmatched junction nucleotides: 12. The CDR3 is 19 residues long. Germline V CDR1 and CDR2: SGHVS, FNYEAQ. The CDR3 DNA follows: TGTGCCAGCAGCCAACACGGGACTAGCGGGGGAGTATTCACAGATACGCAGTATTTT. Translating it yields CASSQHGTSGGVFTDTQYF.